This T cell receptor beta chain was identified during a study of blood T cell repertoires in COVID-19. Overall study: PBMCs, B-cell-depleted T cells, or T cells were the source of the cDNA or gDNA that made up the material.

Source study methods: Reference gene primer amplification gave nucleated cell count estimates. Measured with immunoSEQ multiplex PCR; TCRdb has only the in-frame clones, and not every one. Clone size and V and J calls were adopted from that table, with D and trimming inferred from the DNA. The sample gives 70,000 to 100,000 clones, around 89% of which show up once; approximately 4.3% is in the top ten. Trimming stripped 4 bases from V and 7 bases from J, with 19 bases between. This CDR3 is built from 14 residues. CDR1 is SQVTM and CDR2 is ANQGSEA in the germline V gene. The source is an elderly woman with active or convalescent COVID-19. Sequencing was carried out using peripheral blood. V gene TRBV29-1 combines with J gene TRBJ1-2; D uncertain. CDR3 in DNA: TGCAGCGTTGTAGCGGGAGGGCGGGAGTTTGGCTACACCTTC. Residues: CSVVAGGREFGYTF. Full variable domain (missing parts from reference TRBV29-1 and TRBJ1-2): SAVISQKPSRDICQRGTSLTIQCQVDSQVTMMFWYRQQPGQSLTLIATANQGSEATYESGFVIDKFPISRPNLTFSTLTVSNMSPEDSSIYLCSVVAGGREFGYTFGSGTRLTVV.